Presented here are 8 T cell receptor beta chains from one specimen sequenced in a study of T cells in localized non-small cell lung cancer. Only in-frame clones appear in the TCRdb table, and some are missing; sequencing was by immunoSEQ multiplex PCR. The sample lists some 570 clones; around 30% were seen once. The source was normal lung tissue next to the tumor, collected before any cancer treatment. The source of these receptors is a man aged 40 to 70 with stage I lung adenocarcinoma.

V is TRBV5-1 and J is TRBJ1-4, with D hard to call. In germline, CDR1 is SGHRS, CDR2 YFSETQ. Trimming removed 5 bases from V and 4 bases from J, with 15 bases in between. The CDR3 is made up of 15 amino acids. CDR3 amino acids: CASSGSGGSNEKLFF. The CDR3 DNA sequence: TGCGCCAGCAGTGGAAGCGGCGGGAGTAATGAAAAACTGTTTTTT.

The rearrangement links TRBV28 to TRBJ2-1; perhaps D is TRBD1 or TRBD2 (5 bases each). This CDR3 comprises 14 residues. Germline CDR1 reads MDHEN; CDR2 reads SYDVKM. The ends were cut back, 6 bases at V and 5 bases at J, with 14 bases in the middle. Here the CDR3 reads CASSSRDANNEQFF. The CDR3 coding sequence is TGTGCCAGCAGCTCCAGGGACGCGAACAATGAGCAGTTCTTC.

The rearrangement joins TRBV9 to TRBJ1-1; possibly TRBD1 for D (5 bases). V lost 6 bases and J lost 0, with 12 bases in between. Germline-derived CDR1 and CDR2 are SGDLS and YYNGEE. The CDR3 extends over 14 amino acids. CDR3: CASKEEGVNTEAFF. In nucleotides, the CDR3 is TGTGCCAGCAAGGAGGAAGGGGTGAACACTGAAGCTTTCTTT. Combining the CDR3 with reference TRBV9 and TRBJ1-1 gives the whole variable domain DSGVTQTPKHLITATGQRVTLRCSPRSGDLSVYWYQQSLDQGLQFLIQYYNGEERAKGNILERFSAQQFPDLHSELNLSSLELGDSALYFCASKEEGVNTEAFFGQGTRLTVV.

This clone has a handful of counts. This chain joins TRBV11-3 and TRBJ2-7, with 11 bases matching TRBD2. Per the germline V gene, CDR1 is SGHNT and CDR2 is YENEEA. Trimming at V came to 6 bases and at J to 3 bases, leaving 4 bases not matched to a gene. The CDR3 covers 14 residues. The CDR3 bases are TGTGCCAGCAGTCCCGGGACTAGCGGCTACGAGCAGTACTTC. Protein sequence: CASSPGTSGYEQYF.

This chain links TRBV18 with TRBJ1-4; D ambiguous. Germline assignment: CDR1 KGHSH and CDR2 LQKENI. Trimming removed 2 bases at V and 2 bases at J, with 9 bases between. The CDR3 runs to 15 residues. The CDR3 reads CASSPAGSTNEKLFF. Written as DNA, the CDR3 is TGTGCCAGCTCACCAGCCGGAAGTACTAATGAAAAACTGTTTTTT.

The chain employs TRBV19 and TRBJ1-3; D call uncertain. V gave up 5 bases and J gave up 0 bases, with 8 bases separating them. Germline V gene data show CDR1 as LNHDA and CDR2 as SQIVND (reference sequence). The length of the CDR3 is 14 residues. CDR3 protein: CASSLAGSGNTIYF. For the CDR3, the DNA is TGTGCCAGTAGTCTCGCAGGCTCTGGAAACACCATATATTTT.

J is TRBJ2-3 and V is TRBV28, with a weak D call TRBD1 (6 bases). Trimming removed 10 bases from V and 0 bases from J, with 11 bases in between. There are 13 residues in the CDR3. Germline lookup yields CDR1 MDHEN and CDR2 SYDVKM. Written as DNA, the CDR3 is TGTGCCACCACAGGGTTTAGCACAGATACGCAGTATTTT. Residues: CATTGFSTDTQYF.

This clone is labeled as large (0.1 to 1%). This rearrangement joins TRBV6-8 to TRBJ2-1; TRBD2 matches 7 bases. CDR3 length: 13 amino acids. V shed 11 bases, J shed 3 bases, and the junction held 7 bases outside the gene matches. The germline V gene has CDR1 MNHGY and CDR2 SAAAGT. The CDR3 loop reads CAHAGEDYNEQFF. The CDR3 coding sequence is TGTGCCCACGCGGGGGAAGACTACAATGAGCAGTTCTTC.